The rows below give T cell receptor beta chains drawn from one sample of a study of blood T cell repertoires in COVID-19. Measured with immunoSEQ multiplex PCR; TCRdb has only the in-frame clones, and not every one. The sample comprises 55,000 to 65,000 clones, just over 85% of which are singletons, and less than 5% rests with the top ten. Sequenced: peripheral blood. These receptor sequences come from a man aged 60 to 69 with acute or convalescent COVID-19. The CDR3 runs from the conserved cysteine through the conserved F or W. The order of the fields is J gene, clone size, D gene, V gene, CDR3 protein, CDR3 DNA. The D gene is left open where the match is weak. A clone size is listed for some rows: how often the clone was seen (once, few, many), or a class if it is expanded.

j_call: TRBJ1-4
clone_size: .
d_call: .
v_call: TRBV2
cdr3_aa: CASSRNLQGRSRGNEKLFF
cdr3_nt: TGTGCCAGCAGCCGAAACTTGCAGGGGCGCTCAAGGGGGAATGAAAAACTGTTTTTT

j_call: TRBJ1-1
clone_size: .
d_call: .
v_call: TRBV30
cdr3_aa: CAWSVNGGASEAFF
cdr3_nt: TGTGCCTGGAGTGTCAACGGAGGGGCGTCTGAAGCTTTCTTT

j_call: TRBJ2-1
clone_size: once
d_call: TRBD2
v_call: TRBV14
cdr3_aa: CASSQDWTSSGKQYNEQFF
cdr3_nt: TGTGCCAGCAGCCAAGATTGGACGTCTAGCGGGAAACAGTACAATGAGCAGTTCTTC

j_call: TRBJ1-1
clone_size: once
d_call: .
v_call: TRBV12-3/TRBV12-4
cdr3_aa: CASTLRWSEAFF
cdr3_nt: TGTGCCAGCACTCTGAGGTGGTCTGAAGCTTTCTTT

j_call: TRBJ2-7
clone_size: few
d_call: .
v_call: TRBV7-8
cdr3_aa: CASSLLGTLGEQYF
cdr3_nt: TGTGCCAGCAGCTTACTAGGCACTTTAGGCGAGCAGTACTTC

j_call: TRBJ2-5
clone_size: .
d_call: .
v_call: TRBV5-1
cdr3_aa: CASSSTWGRETQYF
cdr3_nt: TGCGCCAGCAGCTCGACGTGGGGGCGGGAGACCCAGTACTTC

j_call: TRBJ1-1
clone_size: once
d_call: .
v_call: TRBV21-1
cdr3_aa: CASSKSAVMNTEAFF
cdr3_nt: TGTGCCAGCAGCAAATCTGCAGTCATGAACACTGAAGCTTTCTTT

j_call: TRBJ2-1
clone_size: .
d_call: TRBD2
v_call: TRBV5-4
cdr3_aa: CASSLPASGSYEQFF
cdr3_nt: TGTGCCAGCAGTCTCCCGGCTAGCGGGAGCTATGAGCAGTTCTTC

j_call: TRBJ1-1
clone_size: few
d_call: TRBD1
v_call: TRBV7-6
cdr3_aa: CASSLGLGGQGGTEAFF
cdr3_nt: TGTGCCAGCAGCTTAGGATTGGGTGGACAGGGGGGTACTGAAGCTTTCTTT

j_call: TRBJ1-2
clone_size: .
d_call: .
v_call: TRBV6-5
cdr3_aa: CASSPGTSGGYTF
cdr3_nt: TGTGCCAGCAGTCCTGGGACTTCAGGTGGCTACACCTTC

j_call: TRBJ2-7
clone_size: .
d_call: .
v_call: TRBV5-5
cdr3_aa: CAGSPQVSSYEQYF
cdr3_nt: TGTGCCGGCAGCCCCCAGGTGAGCTCCTACGAGCAGTACTTC

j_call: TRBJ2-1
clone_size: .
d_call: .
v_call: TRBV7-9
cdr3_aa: CASSLGGGYNEQFF
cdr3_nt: TGTGCCAGCAGCTTAGGCGGTGGGTACAATGAGCAGTTCTTC

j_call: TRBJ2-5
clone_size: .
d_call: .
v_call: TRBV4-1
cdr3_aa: CASSQDDSASRPQYF
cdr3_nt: TGCGCCAGCAGCCAAGATGATAGCGCTTCCCGGCCCCAGTACTTC

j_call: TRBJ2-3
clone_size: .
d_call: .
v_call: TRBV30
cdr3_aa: CAWRPLSAGTDTQYF
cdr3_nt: TGTGCCTGGAGACCCCTAAGCGCGGGCACAGATACGCAGTATTTT

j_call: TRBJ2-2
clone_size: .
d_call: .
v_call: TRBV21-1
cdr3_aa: CASSKAKTALLVRSGELFF
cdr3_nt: TGTGCCAGCAGCAAAGCCAAGACAGCGTTGTTGGTTCGATCAGGGGAGCTGTTTTTT

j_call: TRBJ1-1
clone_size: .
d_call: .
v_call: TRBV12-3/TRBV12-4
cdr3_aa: CASSTGREAPDFF
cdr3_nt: TGTGCTAGCAGCACCGGGAGGGAAGCGCCGGATTTCTTT

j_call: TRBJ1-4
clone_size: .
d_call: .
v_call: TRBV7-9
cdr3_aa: CASSSGGTATNEKLFF
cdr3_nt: TGTGCCAGCAGCTCCGGAGGGACCGCAACTAATGAAAAACTGTTTTTT

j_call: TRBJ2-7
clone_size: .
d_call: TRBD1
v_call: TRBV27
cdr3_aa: CASSFRGPRGPNEFYEQYF
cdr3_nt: TGTGCCAGCAGTTTCAGGGGGCCTCGGGGGCCCAACGAATTCTACGAGCAGTACTTC

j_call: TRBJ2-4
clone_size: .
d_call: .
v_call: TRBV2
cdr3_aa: CASSGVLTGPKNIQYF
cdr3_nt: TGTGCCAGCAGCGGGGTTCTGACAGGCCCCAAAAACATTCAGTACTTC

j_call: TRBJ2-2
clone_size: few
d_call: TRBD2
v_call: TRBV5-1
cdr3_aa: CASSYLAGVPGELFF
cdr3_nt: TGCGCCAGCAGCTATTTAGCGGGAGTCCCCGGGGAGCTGTTTTTT

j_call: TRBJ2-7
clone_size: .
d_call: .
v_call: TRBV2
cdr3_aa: CAIPTGSYEQYF
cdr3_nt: TGTGCCATCCCTACAGGGAGCTACGAGCAGTACTTC

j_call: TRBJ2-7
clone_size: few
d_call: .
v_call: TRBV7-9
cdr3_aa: CASAPGRSSYEQYF
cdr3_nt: TGTGCCAGCGCCCCCGGAAGGAGCTCCTACGAGCAGTACTTC

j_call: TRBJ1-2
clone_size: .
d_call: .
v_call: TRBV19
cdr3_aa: CASSMGAGQYGYTF
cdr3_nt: TGTGCCAGTAGCATGGGGGCTGGGCAGTATGGCTACACCTTC

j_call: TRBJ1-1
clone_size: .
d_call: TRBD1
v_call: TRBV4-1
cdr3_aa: CASSHPRTGGNTEAFF
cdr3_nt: TGCGCCAGCAGCCATCCAAGGACAGGGGGGAACACTGAAGCTTTCTTT

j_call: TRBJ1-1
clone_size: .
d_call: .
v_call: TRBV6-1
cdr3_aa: CASSDPGGKYTEAFF
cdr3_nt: TGTGCCAGCAGTGACCCCGGGGGGAAATACACTGAAGCTTTCTTT

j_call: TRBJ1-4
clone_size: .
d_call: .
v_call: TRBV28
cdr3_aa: CASSTLQADEKLFF
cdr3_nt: TGTGCCAGCAGTACCCTCCAGGCTGATGAAAAACTGTTTTTT

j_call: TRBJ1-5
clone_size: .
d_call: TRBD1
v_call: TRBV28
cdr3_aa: CASVTGGQGSNQPQHF
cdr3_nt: TGTGCCAGCGTTACAGGGGGACAGGGGAGCAATCAGCCCCAGCATTTT

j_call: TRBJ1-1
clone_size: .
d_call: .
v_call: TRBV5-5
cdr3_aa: CASSQSGIPEAFF
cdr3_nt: TGTGCCAGCAGCCAATCCGGGATCCCTGAAGCTTTCTTT

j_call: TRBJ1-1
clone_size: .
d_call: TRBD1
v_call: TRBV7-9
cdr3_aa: CASSTGQGHTEAFF
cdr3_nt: TGTGCCAGCAGCACCGGACAGGGACACACTGAAGCTTTCTTT

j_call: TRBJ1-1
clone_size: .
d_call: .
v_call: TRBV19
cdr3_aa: CASSGLLRTEAFF
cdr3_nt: TGTGCCAGTTCAGGACTCCTTCGCACTGAAGCTTTCTTT

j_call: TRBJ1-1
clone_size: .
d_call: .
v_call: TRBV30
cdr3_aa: CAWSRVNTEAFF
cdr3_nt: TGTGCCTGGAGCAGGGTGAACACTGAAGCTTTCTTT

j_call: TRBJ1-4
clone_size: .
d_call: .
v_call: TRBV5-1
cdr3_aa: CASSLYGQRWEKLFF
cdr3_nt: TGCGCCAGCAGCTTATACGGACAGCGGTGGGAAAAACTGTTTTTT

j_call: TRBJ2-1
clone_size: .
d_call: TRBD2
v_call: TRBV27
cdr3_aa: CASSLGLAGPLEQFF
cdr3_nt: TGTGCCAGCAGTTTGGGACTAGCGGGGCCCTTGGAGCAGTTCTTC

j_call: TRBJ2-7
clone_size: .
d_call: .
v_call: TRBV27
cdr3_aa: CASSLSEGSYEQYF
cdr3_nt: TGTGCCAGCAGTTTATCGGAGGGATCCTACGAGCAGTACTTC

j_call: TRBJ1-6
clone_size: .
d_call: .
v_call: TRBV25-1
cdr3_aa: CASRPDRAGSPLHF
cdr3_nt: TGTGCCAGCCGCCCGGACAGAGCAGGTTCACCCCTCCACTTT

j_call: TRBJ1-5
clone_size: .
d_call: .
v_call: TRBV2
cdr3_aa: CASSGQGNQPQHF
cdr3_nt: TGTGCCAGCAGTGGACAGGGCAATCAGCCCCAGCATTTT

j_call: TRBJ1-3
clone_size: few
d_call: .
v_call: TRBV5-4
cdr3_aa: CASSFVGLGRNTIYF
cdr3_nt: TGTGCCAGCAGCTTTGTGGGGCTGGGAAGAAACACCATATATTTT

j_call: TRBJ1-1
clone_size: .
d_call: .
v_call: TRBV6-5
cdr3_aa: CASSSDRVMNTEAFF
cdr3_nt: TGTGCCAGCAGCTCCGACAGAGTCATGAACACTGAAGCTTTCTTT

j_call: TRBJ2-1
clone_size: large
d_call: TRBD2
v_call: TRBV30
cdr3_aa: CAQTPGGSNEQFF
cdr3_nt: TGTGCCCAGACCCCGGGGGGGTCCAATGAGCAGTTCTTC

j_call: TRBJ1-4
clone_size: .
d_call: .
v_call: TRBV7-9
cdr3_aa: CASSLVSGATNEKLFF
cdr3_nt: TGTGCCAGCAGCTTAGTTAGCGGGGCAACTAATGAAAAACTGTTTTTT

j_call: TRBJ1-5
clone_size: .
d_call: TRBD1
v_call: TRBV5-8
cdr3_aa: CASSWGTVPSSQPQHF
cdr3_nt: TGTGCCAGCAGCTGGGGGACAGTGCCCTCATCTCAGCCCCAGCATTTT

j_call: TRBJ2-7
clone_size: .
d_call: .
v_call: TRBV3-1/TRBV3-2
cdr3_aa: CASSQDPRLQGRYEQYF
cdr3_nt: TGTGCCAGCAGCCAAGATCCTAGGTTGCAGGGTCGGTACGAGCAGTACTTC

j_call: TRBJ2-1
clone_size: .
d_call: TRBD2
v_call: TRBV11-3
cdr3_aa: CASSYRGLAGNEQFF
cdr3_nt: TGTGCCAGCAGCTATAGGGGACTAGCGGGAAATGAGCAGTTCTTC

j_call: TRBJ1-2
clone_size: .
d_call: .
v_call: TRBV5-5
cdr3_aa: CASSLSDFYGYTF
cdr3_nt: TGTGCCAGCAGCTTGTCCGACTTCTATGGCTACACCTTC

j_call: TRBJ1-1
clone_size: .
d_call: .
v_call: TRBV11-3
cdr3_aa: CASSPRGGNTEAFF
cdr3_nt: TGTGCCAGCAGCCCCCGAGGGGGAAACACTGAAGCTTTCTTT

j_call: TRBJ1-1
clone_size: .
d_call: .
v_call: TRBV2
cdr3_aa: CASSEQGGSTEAFF
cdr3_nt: TGTGCCAGCAGTGAACAGGGAGGGAGCACTGAAGCTTTCTTT

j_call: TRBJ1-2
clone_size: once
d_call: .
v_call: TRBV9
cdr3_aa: CASSPRPDGYGYTF
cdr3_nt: TGTGCCAGCAGCCCCAGGCCAGACGGCTATGGCTACACCTTC

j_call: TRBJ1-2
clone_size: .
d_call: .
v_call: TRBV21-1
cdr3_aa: CASSKDARDSRNYGYTF
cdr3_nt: TGTGCCAGCAGCAAAGATGCCCGGGACTCGCGTAACTATGGCTACACCTTC

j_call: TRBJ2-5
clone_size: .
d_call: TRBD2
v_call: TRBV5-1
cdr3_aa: CASSIGLVQETQYF
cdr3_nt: TGCGCCAGCAGCATCGGACTAGTCCAAGAGACCCAGTACTTC

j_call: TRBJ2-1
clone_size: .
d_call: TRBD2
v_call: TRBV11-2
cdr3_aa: CACTSGSTYNEQFF
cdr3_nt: TGTGCCTGTACAAGCGGGAGTACCTACAATGAGCAGTTCTTC

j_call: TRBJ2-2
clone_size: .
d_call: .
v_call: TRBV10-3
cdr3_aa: CAISEQRTTNTGELFF
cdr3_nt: TGTGCCATCAGTGAGCAGCGGACTACAAACACCGGGGAGCTGTTTTTT

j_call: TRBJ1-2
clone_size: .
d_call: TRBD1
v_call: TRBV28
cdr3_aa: CASSLTGELGLADGYTF
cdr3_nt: TGTGCCAGCAGTTTAACAGGGGAATTGGGCCTAGCCGATGGCTACACCTTC

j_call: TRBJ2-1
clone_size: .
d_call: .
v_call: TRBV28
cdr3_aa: CASSLSKNNEQFF
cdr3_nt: TGTGCCAGCAGTTTATCTAAAAACAATGAGCAGTTCTTC

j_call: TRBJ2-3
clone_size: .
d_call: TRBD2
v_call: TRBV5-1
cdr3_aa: CASRLAGEGSDTQYF
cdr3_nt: TGCGCCAGCAGACTAGCGGGAGAAGGCTCAGATACGCAGTATTTT